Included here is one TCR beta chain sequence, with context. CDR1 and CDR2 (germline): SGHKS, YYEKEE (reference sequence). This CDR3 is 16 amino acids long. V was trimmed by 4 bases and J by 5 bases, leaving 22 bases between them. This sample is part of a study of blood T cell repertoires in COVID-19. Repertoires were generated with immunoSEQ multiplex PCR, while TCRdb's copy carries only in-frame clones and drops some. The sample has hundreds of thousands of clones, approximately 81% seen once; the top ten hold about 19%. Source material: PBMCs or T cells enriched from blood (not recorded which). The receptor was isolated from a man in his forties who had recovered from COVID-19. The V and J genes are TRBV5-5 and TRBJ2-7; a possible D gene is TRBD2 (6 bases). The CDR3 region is CASSRAGGGWKDEQYF. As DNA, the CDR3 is TGTGCCAGCAGCCGGGCCGGAGGAGGGTGGAAGGACGAGCAGTACTTC.